These 10 T cell receptor beta chains share one sample of origin, sequenced in a study of cytomegalovirus exposure and HLA in healthy donors. Amplification used 60 Vbeta primers and 13 Jbeta primers. Sequenced by immunoSEQ multiplex PCR; TCRdb stores in-frame clones only, minus some. The sample lists about 120,000 clones; about four fifths were seen once. The source material was PBMCs. Every receptor here comes from a female donor in good health and CMV-seropositive.

The chain couples TRBV30 to TRBJ1-6; 9 bases line up with TRBD1. Germline V lookup: CDR1 GTSNPN, CDR2 SVGIG (reference sequence). J lost 10 bases, V lost 2 bases, and 9 bases had no gene match. The CDR3 consists of 15 residues. CDR3 coding DNA: TGTGCCTGGAGTCCCGGACAGGGGCTTCAATCACCCCTCCACTTT. Its protein product is CAWSPGQGLQSPLHF.

The chain joins TRBV7-8 to TRBJ1-2, with TRBD1 identical over 7 bases. With 4 bases clipped from V and 2 bases from J, the junction kept 4 bases outside the gene matches. Germline loops: CDR1 SGHVS, CDR2 FQNEAQ. The CDR3 loop spans 14 amino acids. The chain's CDR3 is CASSSNRGNYGYTF. CDR3 nucleotide sequence: TGTGCCAGCAGCTCAAACAGGGGCAACTATGGCTACACCTTC.

This chain connects TRBV7-2 to TRBJ1-6; D is unclear. The V end lost 1 base, the J end lost 10 bases, and 17 bases lay between the germline ends. The CDR3 totals 16 residues. The germline CDR1 and CDR2 sequences are SGHTA and FQGNSA. The CDR3 region has the DNA TGTGCCAGCAGCTTAGTTTCAGGACGGGAAGGGTCACCCCTCCACTTT. It is translated as CASSLVSGREGSPLHF.

This clone was seen more than once but under ten times. The rearrangement uses TRBV7-8 and TRBJ2-5, with D perhaps matching TRBD1 (5 bases). TRBJ2-7 explains the end of the DNA better; the J call may be wrong. CDR1 SGHVS and CDR2 FQNEAQ come from the germline V gene. This CDR3 has 15 amino acids. The CDR3 sequence: CASSSFRTLGNEQYF. CDR3 nucleotide sequence: TGTGCCAGCAGCAGCTTCAGGACACTTGGCAACGAGCAGTACTTC.

The chain recombines TRBV6-1 with TRBJ2-7; 9 bases align to TRBD1. V was clipped by 10 bases and J by 4 bases; unmatched bases: 8. CDR1 and CDR2 from the germline V gene are MNHNS and SASEGT. The CDR3 spans 13 residues. The chain's CDR3 is CATKPGQGYEQYF. CDR3 nucleotide sequence: TGTGCCACTAAGCCGGGACAGGGTTACGAGCAGTACTTC.

The chain joins TRBV6-1 to TRBJ1-5, with unresolved D. Trimming left V 8 bases short and J 6 bases short, with 8 bases between. In germline, CDR1 is MNHNS, CDR2 SASEGT. This CDR3 contains 11 residues. DNA for the CDR3: TGTGCCAGCGCCCGGAGTCAGCCCCAGCATTTT. Amino acid sequence: CASARSQPQHF.

The chain has TRBV2 and TRBJ1-1, with 9 bases that match TRBD1. This CDR3 is built from 12 residues. Germline V gene lookup returns CDR1 SNHLY and CDR2 FYNNEI. The V and J ends lost 6 bases and 8 bases, in that order; junction bases with no gene match: 4. The CDR3 region is CASREDRGEAFF. As DNA, the CDR3 is TGTGCCAGCAGAGAGGACAGGGGAGAAGCTTTCTTT.

The chain combines TRBV29-1 with TRBJ1-3, with 7 bases aligning to TRBD1. The germline CDR1 and CDR2 sequences are SQVTM and ANQGSEA. Trimming cost V 4 bases and J 1 base; bases outside gene matches: 1. The CDR3 length is 13 residues. CDR3 protein: CSVGGQSGNTIYF. In DNA, the CDR3 is TGCAGCGTTGGGGGACAGTCTGGAAACACCATATATTTT. Full variable domain (outside the CDR3, taken from reference TRBV29-1 and TRBJ1-3): SAVISQKPSRDICQRGTSLTIQCQVDSQVTMMFWYRQQPGQSLTLIATANQGSEATYESGFVIDKFPISRPNLTFSTLTVSNMSPEDSSIYLCSVGGQSGNTIYFGEGSWLTVV.

This clone has a single count. The rearrangement uses TRBV6-5 and TRBJ2-3; 7 bases are shared with TRBD2. Germline values: CDR1 MNHEY, CDR2 SVGAGI. V was clipped by 8 bases and J by 4 bases; unmatched bases: 9. This CDR3 is built from 14 residues. The chain's CDR3 is CASGEGIFSDTQYF. CDR3 DNA: TGTGCCAGCGGGGAGGGGATTTTTTCAGATACGCAGTATTTT.

This chain links TRBV19 with TRBJ2-5; 9 nucleotides align to TRBD1. V shed 6 bases and J 4 bases; nucleotides not matched to a gene: 6. Germline lookup yields CDR1 LNHDA and CDR2 SQIVND (reference sequence). CDR3 length: 14 residues. CDR3 protein: CASRSTGGAETQYF. Here the CDR3 DNA reads TGTGCCAGTAGATCCACAGGGGGCGCAGAGACCCAGTACTTC. Combining the CDR3 with reference TRBV19 and TRBJ2-5 gives the whole variable domain DGGITQSPKYLFRKEGQNVTLSCEQNLNHDAMYWYRQDPGQGLRLIYYSQIVNDFQKGDIAEGYSVSREKKESFPLTVTSAQKNPTAFYLCASRSTGGAETQYFGPGTRLLVL.